By share, the clone carrying this TCR beta chain ranks as medium-sized. Genes and germline are mouse. Sequencing ends 1 residue short of the CDR3 end; the germline J gene provides the rest. This entry is derived from a study of tissue T cells after allogeneic stem cell transplantation. Regarding time point: mouse harvest day 7 after allogeneic transplant. Tail vein injection delivered 10^7 T-cell-depleted bone marrow cells and 10^6 splenic CD5+ T cells. This mouse GVHD model was MHC-mismatched B6 to BALB/c, profiled day 7 or 14. The CDR3 has 13 amino acids. Germline loops: CDR1 KGHPV, CDR2 FQNQEV (reference sequence). V shed 4 bases, J shed 3 bases, and the junction held 3 bases outside the gene matches. The repertoire was sequenced with immunoSEQ multiplex PCR; TCRdb's copy has only in-frame clones and lacks some. The table shows 6,500 to 10,000 clones, with 45% to 60% occurring only once.

This TCR came from a female BALB/c mouse given C57BL/6 T cells with graft-versus-host disease after an allogeneic hematopoietic cell transplant. V is TRBV26 and J is TRBJ2-7; 7 positions agree with TRBD1. The sample comprised gut tissue. The DNA read from the CDR3 is TGTGCCAGCAGTCCGGGACAGTTCTATGAACAGTAC. Translating gives CASSPGQFYEQY. The entire CDR3 sequence reads CASSPGQFYEQYF.